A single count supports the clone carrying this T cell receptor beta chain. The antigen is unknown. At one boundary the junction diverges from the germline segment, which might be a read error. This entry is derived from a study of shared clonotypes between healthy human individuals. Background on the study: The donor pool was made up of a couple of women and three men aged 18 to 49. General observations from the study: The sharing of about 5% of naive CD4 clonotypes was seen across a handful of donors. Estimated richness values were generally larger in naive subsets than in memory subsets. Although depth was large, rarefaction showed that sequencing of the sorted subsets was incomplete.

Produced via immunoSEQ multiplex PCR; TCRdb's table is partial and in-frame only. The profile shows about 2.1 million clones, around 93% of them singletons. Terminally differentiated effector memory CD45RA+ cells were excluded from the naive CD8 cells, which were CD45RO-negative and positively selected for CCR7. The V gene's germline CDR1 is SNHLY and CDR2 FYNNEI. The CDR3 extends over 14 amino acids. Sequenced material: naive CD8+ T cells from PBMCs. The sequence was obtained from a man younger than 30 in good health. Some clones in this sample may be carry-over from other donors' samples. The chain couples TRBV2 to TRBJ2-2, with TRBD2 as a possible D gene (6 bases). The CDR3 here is CASSEGAGPGELFF. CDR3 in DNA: TGTGCCAGCAGCGAAGGGGCGGGGCCCGGGGAGCTGTTTTTT.